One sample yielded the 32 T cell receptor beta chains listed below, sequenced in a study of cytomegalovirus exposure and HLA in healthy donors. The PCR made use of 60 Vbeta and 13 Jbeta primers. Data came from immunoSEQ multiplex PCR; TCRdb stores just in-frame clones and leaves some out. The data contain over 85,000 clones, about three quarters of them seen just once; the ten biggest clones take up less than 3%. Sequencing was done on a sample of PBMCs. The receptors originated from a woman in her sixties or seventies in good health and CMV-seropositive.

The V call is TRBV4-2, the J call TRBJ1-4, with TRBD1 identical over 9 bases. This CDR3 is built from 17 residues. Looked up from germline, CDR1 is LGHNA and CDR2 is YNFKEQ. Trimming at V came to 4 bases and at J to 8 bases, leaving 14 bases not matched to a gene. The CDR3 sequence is CASSPEGPGQGREKLFF. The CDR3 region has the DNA TGTGCCAGCAGCCCGGAAGGCCCGGGACAGGGTAGGGAAAAACTGTTTTTT.

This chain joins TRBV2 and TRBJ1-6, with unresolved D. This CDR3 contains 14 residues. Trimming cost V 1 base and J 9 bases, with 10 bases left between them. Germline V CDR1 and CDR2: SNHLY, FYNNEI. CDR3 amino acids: CASSEGAQISPLHF. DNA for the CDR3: TGTGCCAGCAGTGAAGGGGCCCAAATTTCACCCCTCCACTTT. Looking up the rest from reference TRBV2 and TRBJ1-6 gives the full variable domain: EPEVTQTPSHQVTQMGQEVILRCVPISNHLYFYWYRQILGQKVEFLVSFYNNEISEKSEIFDDQFSVERPDGSNFTLKIRSTKLEDSAMYFCASSEGAQISPLHFGNGTRLTVT.

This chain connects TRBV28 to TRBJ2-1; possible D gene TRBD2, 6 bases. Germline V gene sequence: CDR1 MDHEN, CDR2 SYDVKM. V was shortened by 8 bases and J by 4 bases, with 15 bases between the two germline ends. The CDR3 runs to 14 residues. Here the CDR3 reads CASGGAPSYNEQFF. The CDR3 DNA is TGTGCCAGCGGCGGGGCTCCGAGTTACAATGAGCAGTTCTTC.

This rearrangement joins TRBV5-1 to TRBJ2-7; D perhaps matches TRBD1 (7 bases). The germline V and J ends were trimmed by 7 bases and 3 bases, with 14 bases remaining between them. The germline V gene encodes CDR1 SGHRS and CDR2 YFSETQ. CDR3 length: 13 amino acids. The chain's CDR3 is CASSNRGGYEQYF. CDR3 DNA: TGCGCCAGCTCGAACAGGGGAGGCTACGAGCAGTACTTC.

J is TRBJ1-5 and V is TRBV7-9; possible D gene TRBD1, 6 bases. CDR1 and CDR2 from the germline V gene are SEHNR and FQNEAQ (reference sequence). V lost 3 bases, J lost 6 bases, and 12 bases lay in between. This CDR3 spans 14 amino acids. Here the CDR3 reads CASSLGGHGQPQHF. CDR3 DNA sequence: TGTGCCAGCAGCTTGGGGGGGCACGGTCAGCCCCAGCATTTT.

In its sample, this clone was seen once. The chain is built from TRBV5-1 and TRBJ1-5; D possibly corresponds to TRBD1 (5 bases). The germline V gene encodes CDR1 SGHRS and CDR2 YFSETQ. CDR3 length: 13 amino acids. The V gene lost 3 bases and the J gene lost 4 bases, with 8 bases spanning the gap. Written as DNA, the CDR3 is TGCGCCAGCAGCTCGGAGGGGAATCAGCCCCAGCATTTT. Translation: CASSSEGNQPQHF.

The CDR3 nucleotides are TGTGCCAGCAGCTTAGCACAGGGGATAGGGGAGCTGTTTTTT. It translates to CASSLAQGIGELFF. V and J are TRBV7-9 and TRBJ2-2, with 7 bases aligning to TRBD1. Per the germline V gene, CDR1 is SEHNR and CDR2 is FQNEAQ (reference sequence). The CDR3 length is 14 residues. V lost 0 bases, J lost 8 bases, and 3 bases stayed unmatched.

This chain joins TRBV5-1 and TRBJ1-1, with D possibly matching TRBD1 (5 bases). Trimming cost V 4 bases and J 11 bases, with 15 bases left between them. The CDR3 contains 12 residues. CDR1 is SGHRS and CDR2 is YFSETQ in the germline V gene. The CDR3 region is CASSAGFPGAFF. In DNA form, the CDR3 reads TGCGCCAGCAGCGCAGGGTTCCCAGGGGCTTTCTTT.

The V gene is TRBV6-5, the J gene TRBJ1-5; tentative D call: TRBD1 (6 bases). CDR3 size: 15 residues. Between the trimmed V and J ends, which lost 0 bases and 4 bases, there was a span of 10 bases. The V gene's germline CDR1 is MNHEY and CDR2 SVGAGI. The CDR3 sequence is CASSYSQGMNQPQHF. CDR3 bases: TGTGCCAGCAGTTACTCTCAGGGGATGAATCAGCCCCAGCATTTT.

CDR3: CTHQQGSIEQFF. CDR3 DNA sequence: TGCACGCACCAACAGGGGTCGATTGAGCAGTTCTTC. J is TRBJ2-1 and V is TRBV29-1; TRBD1 agrees at 7 bases. The germline V gene has CDR1 SQVTM and CDR2 ANQGSEA. The CDR3 covers 12 residues.

The CDR3 sequence: CASSSGLAGVNEQFF. The CDR3 DNA reads TGCGCCAGCAGCTCGGGACTAGCGGGAGTTAATGAGCAGTTCTTC. V usage is TRBV5-1 and J usage is TRBJ2-1; 14 nucleotides match TRBD2. Germline assignment: CDR1 SGHRS and CDR2 YFSETQ. J gave up 7 bases and V 3 bases, and 3 bases lay outside the gene matches. The CDR3 extends over 15 amino acids.

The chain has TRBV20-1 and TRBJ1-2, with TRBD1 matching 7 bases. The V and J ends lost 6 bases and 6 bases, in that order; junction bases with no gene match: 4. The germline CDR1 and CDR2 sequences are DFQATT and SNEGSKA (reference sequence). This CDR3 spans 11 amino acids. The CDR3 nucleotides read TGCAGTGCCGCACAGGGGAATGGCTACACCTTC. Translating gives CSAAQGNGYTF.

CDR3 bases: TGTGCCAGCTCACAAACGGGACAGGGGGCTGAAGCTTTCTTT. Amino acids: CASSQTGQGAEAFF. The V call is TRBV18, the J call TRBJ1-1, with 11 bases identical to TRBD1. Germline CDR1 KGHSH, CDR2 LQKENI. After removal of 4 bases from V and 6 bases from J, the junction contained 4 bases not matched to a gene. This CDR3 is 14 amino acids long.

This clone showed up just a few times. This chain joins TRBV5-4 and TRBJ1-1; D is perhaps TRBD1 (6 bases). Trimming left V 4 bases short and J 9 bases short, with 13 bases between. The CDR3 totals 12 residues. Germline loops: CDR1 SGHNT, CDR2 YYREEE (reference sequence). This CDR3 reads CASSLKDSQAFF. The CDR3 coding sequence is TGTGCCAGCAGCCTTAAGGACAGTCAAGCTTTCTTT.

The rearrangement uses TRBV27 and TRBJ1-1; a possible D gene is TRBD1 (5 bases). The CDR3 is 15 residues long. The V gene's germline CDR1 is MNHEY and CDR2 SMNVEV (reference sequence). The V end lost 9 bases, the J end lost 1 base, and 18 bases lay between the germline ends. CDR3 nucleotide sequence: TGTGCCAGTAATTACGTCGGGGGTCCGAACACTGAAGCTTTCTTT. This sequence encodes CASNYVGGPNTEAFF.

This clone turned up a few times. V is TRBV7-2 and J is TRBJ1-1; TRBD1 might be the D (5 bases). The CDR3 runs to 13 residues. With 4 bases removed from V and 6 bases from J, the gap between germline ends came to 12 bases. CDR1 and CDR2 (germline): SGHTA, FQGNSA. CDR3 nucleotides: TGTGCCAGCAGCTCGATTACAGGTGCTGAAGCTTTCTTT. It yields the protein CASSSITGAEAFF.

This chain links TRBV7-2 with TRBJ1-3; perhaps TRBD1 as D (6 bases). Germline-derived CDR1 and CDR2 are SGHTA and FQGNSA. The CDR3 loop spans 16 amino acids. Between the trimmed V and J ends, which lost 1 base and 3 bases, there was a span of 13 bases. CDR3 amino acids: CASSLVGGVFGNTIYF. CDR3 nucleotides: TGTGCCAGCAGCTTAGTAGGGGGAGTTTTTGGAAACACCATATATTTT.

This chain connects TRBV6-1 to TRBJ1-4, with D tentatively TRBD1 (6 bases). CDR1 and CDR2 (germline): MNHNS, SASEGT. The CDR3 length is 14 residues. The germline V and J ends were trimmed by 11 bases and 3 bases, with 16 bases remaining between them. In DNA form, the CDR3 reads TGTGCCGGAAGCTCCAGGGGAGCTAATGAAAAACTGTTTTTT. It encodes CAGSSRGANEKLFF.

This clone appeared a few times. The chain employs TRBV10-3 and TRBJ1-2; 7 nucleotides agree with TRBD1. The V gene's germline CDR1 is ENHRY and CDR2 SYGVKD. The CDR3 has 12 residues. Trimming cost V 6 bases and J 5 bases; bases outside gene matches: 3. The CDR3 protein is CAIREGQYGYTF. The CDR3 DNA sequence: TGTGCCATCAGGGAGGGACAGTATGGCTACACCTTC.

In DNA, the CDR3 is TGTGCCAGCAGCTTAATAGTAGCCGGGGAGCTGTTTTTT. This gives the protein CASSLIVAGELFF. This sequence joins TRBV7-3 and TRBJ2-2; D gene uncertain. CDR3 length: 13 residues. Trimming stripped 1 base from V and 6 bases from J, with 6 bases between. Germline V gene lookup returns CDR1 SGHTA and CDR2 FQGTGA.

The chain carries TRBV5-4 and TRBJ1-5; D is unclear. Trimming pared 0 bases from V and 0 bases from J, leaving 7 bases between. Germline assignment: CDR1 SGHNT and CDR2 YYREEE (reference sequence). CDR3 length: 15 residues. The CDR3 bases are TGTGCCAGCAGCTTGGGGGGAGATAGCAATCAGCCCCAGCATTTT. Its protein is CASSLGGDSNQPQHF.

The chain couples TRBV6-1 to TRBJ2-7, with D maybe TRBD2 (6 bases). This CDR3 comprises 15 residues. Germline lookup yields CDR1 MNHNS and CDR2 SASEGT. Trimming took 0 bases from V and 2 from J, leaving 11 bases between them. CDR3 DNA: TGTGCCAGCAGTGAAGCCCTCTGGGGGGCCTACGAGCAGTACTTC. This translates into CASSEALWGAYEQYF.

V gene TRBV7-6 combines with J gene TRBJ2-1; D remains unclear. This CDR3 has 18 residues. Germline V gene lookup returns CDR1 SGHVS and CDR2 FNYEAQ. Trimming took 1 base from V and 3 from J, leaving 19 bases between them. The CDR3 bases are TGTGCCAGCAGCTTAGTGCCCGACGTTCGTGACAACTACAATGAGCAGTTCTTC. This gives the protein CASSLVPDVRDNYNEQFF.

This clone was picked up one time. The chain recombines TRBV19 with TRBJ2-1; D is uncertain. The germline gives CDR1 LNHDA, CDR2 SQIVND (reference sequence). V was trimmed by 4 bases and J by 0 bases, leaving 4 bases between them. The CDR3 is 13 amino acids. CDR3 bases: TGTGCCAGTAGTACCAGCTCCTACAATGAGCAGTTCTTC. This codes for CASSTSSYNEQFF.

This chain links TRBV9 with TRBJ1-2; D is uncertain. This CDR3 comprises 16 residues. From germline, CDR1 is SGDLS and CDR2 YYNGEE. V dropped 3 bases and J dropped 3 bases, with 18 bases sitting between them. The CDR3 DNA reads TGTGCCAGCAGCGCCAGTGGAGTCCCCATCGACTATGGCTACACCTTC. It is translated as CASSASGVPIDYGYTF. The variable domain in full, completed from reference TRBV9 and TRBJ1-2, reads DSGVTQTPKHLITATGQRVTLRCSPRSGDLSVYWYQQSLDQGLQFLIQYYNGEERAKGNILERFSAQQFPDLHSELNLSSLELGDSALYFCASSASGVPIDYGYTFGSGTRLTVV.

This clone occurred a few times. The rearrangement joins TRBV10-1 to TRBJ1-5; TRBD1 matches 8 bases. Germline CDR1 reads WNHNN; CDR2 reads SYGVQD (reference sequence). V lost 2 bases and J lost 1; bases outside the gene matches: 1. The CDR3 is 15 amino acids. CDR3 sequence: CASSEGQGSNQPQHF. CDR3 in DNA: TGCGCCAGCAGTGAGGGACAGGGAAGCAATCAGCCCCAGCATTTT.

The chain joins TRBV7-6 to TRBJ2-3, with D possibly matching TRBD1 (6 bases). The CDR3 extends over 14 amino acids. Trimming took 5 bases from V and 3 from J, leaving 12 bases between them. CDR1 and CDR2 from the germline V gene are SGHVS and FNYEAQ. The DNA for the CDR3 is TGTGCCAGCAGCCCTGACCAGGGGACAGATACGCAGTATTTT. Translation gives CASSPDQGTDTQYF.

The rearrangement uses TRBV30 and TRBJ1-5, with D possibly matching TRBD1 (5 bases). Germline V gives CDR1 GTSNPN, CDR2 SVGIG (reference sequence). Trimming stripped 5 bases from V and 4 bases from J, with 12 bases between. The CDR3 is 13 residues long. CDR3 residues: CAWGHRGNQPQHF. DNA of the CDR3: TGTGCCTGGGGCCATAGGGGAAATCAGCCCCAGCATTTT.

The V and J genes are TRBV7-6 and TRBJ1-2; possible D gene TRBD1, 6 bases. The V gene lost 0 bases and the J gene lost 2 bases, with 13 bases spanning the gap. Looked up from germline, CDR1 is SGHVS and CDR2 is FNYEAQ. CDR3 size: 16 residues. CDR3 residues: CASSLAARGENYGYTF. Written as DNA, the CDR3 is TGTGCCAGCAGCTTAGCCGCCAGGGGAGAAAACTATGGCTACACCTTC.

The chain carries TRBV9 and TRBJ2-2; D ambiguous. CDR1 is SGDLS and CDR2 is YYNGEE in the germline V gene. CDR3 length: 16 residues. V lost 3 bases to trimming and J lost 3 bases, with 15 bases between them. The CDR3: CASSALSHPDTGELFF. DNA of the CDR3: TGTGCCAGCAGCGCCCTCAGTCACCCCGACACCGGGGAGCTGTTTTTT.

CDR3 sequence reads: CASSFNRGRGEKLFF. CDR3 DNA sequence: TGTGCCAGCAGCTTCAACAGGGGTCGAGGAGAAAAACTGTTTTTT. V usage is TRBV11-2 and J usage is TRBJ1-4; the match to TRBD1 covers 7 bases. V lost 3 bases to trimming and J lost 8 bases; unmatched junction nucleotides: 9. The CDR3 runs to 15 residues. The germline V gene encodes CDR1 SGHAT and CDR2 FQNNGV. The complete variable domain, with remaining parts taken from reference TRBV11-2 and TRBJ1-4, reads EAGVAQSPRYKIIEKRQSVAFWCNPISGHATLYWYQQILGQGPKLLIQFQNNGVVDDSQLPKDRFSAERLKGVDSTLKIQPAKLEDSAVYLCASSFNRGRGEKLFFGSGTQLSVL.

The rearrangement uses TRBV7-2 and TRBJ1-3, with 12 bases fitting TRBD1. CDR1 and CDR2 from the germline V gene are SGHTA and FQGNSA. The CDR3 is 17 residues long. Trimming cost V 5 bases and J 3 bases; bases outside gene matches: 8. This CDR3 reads CASSLLGQGASGNTIYF. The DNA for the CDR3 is TGTGCCAGCAGCCTGTTGGGACAGGGGGCTAGTGGAAACACCATATATTTT.